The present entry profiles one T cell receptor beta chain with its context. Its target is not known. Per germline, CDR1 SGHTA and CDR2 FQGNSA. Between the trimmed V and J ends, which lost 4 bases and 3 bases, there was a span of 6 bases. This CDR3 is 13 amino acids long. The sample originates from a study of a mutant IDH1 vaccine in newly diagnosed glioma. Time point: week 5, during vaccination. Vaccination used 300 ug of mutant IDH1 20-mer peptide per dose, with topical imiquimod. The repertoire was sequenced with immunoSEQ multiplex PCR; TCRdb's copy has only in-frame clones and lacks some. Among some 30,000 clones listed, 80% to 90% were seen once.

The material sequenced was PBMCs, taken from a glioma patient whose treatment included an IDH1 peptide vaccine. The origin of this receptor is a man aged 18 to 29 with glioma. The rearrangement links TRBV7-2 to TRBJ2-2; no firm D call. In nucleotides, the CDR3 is TGTGCCAGCAGCTCCTATTACACCGGGGAGCTGTTTTTT. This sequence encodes CASSSYYTGELFF.